These 15 T cell receptor beta chains were all obtained from the same sample, sequenced in a study of blood T cells in healthy people across ages. A J-beta primer mix and a sample-barcoded 5' primer were used in a second PCR of roughly 6 to 11 cycles. TCRdb re-analysed the 5' RACE reads in MiXCR, keeping a single row per CDR3 protein. The repertoire holds 1.2 million to 1.5 million distinct CDR3 sequences, approximately 59% seen once, with 6.5% to 8.5% in the top ten. Sequenced: blood. These receptors all stem from a man aged 18-30 years in good health.

The table lists this clonotype with a count of one. The chain recombines TRBV4-3 with TRBJ1-2, with D perhaps TRBD1 (5 bases). The V end lost 7 bases, the J end lost 8 bases, and 14 bases lay between the germline ends. CDR3 size: 12 residues. Germline V gene lookup returns CDR1 LGHNA and CDR2 YSLEER. The CDR3 here is CASNHPEGGYTF. In DNA, the CDR3 is TGCGCCAGCAACCATCCCGAGGGGGGCTACACCTTC.

This chain joins TRBV5-1 and TRBJ2-1; possibly TRBD2 for D (5 bases). The germline gives CDR1 SGHRS, CDR2 YFSETQ. The V end lost 0 bases, the J end lost 4 bases, and 14 bases lay between the germline ends. CDR3 length: 16 amino acids. The CDR3 nucleotides are TGCGCCAGCAGCTTGGGTGTCGGGGTTGAGTACAATGAGCAGTTCTTC. Translation: CASSLGVGVEYNEQFF.

The rearrangement links TRBV9 to TRBJ2-3; either TRBD1 or TRBD2 may fit D (5 bases each). The CDR3 runs to 15 residues. Germline V gene sequence: CDR1 SGDLS, CDR2 YYNGEE. V gave up 1 base and J gave up 3 bases, with 12 bases separating them. The CDR3 region has the DNA TGTGCCAGCAGCGTAAGTTGGGGGACGACAGATACGCAGTATTTT. Its translation: CASSVSWGTTDTQYF.

The rearrangement uses TRBV11-2 and TRBJ2-1; the match to TRBD1 covers 8 bases. V shed 6 bases and J 3 bases; nucleotides not matched to a gene: 13. The CDR3 is 17 amino acids. In germline, CDR1 is SGHAT, CDR2 FQNNGV. DNA of the CDR3: TGTGCCAGCAGACCCAGAAGTTCCGGACAGGGCTACAATGAGCAGTTCTTC. This translates into CASRPRSSGQGYNEQFF.

The V gene is TRBV20-1, the J gene TRBJ2-7; weak D call: TRBD2 (5 bases). The J call is in doubt because the DNA end fits TRBJ2-5 better. The germline V gene has CDR1 DFQATT and CDR2 SNEGSKA (reference sequence). The CDR3 totals 11 residues. For the CDR3, the DNA is TGCAGTGCTAGAGGGGCGGGGACCCAGTACTTC. It codes for CSARGAGTQYF.

This chain joins TRBV6-6 and TRBJ1-5; D is unresolved. The CDR3 loop spans 13 amino acids. The ends were cut back, 6 bases at V and 6 bases at J, with 12 bases in the middle. The germline V gene has CDR1 MNHNY and CDR2 SVGAGI (reference sequence). CDR3 loop: CASSRPRGQPQHF. The CDR3 DNA sequence: TGTGCCAGCAGCCGTCCGCGGGGTCAGCCCCAGCATTTT.

The sample holds many counts of this clonotype. The rearrangement links TRBV20-1 to TRBJ2-1, with D possibly matching TRBD2 (6 bases). The germline V gene encodes CDR1 DFQATT and CDR2 SNEGSKA (reference sequence). There are 15 residues in the CDR3. Between the trimmed V and J ends, which lost 0 bases and 2 bases, there was a span of 11 bases. The CDR3 reads CSARERGATYNEQFF. The CDR3 DNA sequence: TGCAGTGCTAGAGAACGCGGGGCGACCTACAATGAGCAGTTCTTC.

To note about this clonotype: One junction end does not reproduce the germline sequence, and a read error may be involved. The genes are TRBV4-3 and TRBJ2-5; TRBD2 aligns across 9 bases. The germline gives CDR1 LGHNA, CDR2 YSLEER. This CDR3 comprises 17 residues. CDR3 DNA sequence: TGCGCCGGCAGCCAAGGGTGGGCTAGCGGGGTGTCAAAGACCCAGTACTTC. Its translation is CAGSQGWASGVSKTQYF.

This clonotype was counted many times. V and J are TRBV7-6 and TRBJ2-7; 8 bases map to TRBD1. The CDR3 has 14 residues. Unmatched junction bases numbered 4, after V lost 5 bases and J lost 1 base. CDR1 is SGHVS, CDR2 FNYEAQ, per germline. The CDR3 bases are TGTGCCAGCAGCCACACAGGGGGATCCTACGAGCAGTACTTC. This sequence encodes CASSHTGGSYEQYF.

The V gene is TRBV7-2, the J gene TRBJ2-1; 7 positions match TRBD1. J lost 2 bases, V lost 5 bases, and 3 bases had no gene match. This CDR3 has 14 residues. Germline V gene sequence: CDR1 SGHTA, CDR2 FQGNSA. The CDR3 loop is CASSIGTAYNEQFF. Here the CDR3 DNA reads TGTGCCAGCAGCATAGGGACAGCCTACAATGAGCAGTTCTTC.

This sequence joins TRBV6-2 or TRBV6-3 and TRBJ1-6; no clear D. V gave up 8 bases and J gave up 10 bases, with 9 bases separating them. Germline CDR1 is MNHEY and CDR2 is SVGEGT. This CDR3 is built from 11 residues. In DNA form, the CDR3 reads TGTGCCAGCGGACCTGGGTCACCCCTCCACTTT. Its protein product is CASGPGSPLHF.

The chain carries TRBV12-3 or TRBV12-4 and TRBJ1-2; D gene unclear. This CDR3 has 14 residues. Deletions cut 1 base from V and 4 bases from J, with 10 bases between. CDR3 loop: CASSLVLGTYGYTF. CDR3 DNA: TGTGCCAGCAGTTTAGTATTGGGTACCTATGGCTACACCTTC.

The V and J genes are TRBV4-2 and TRBJ2-1; D perhaps matches TRBD1 (5 bases). This CDR3 spans 16 amino acids. The germline gives CDR1 LGHNA, CDR2 YNFKEQ. The ends were cut back, 0 bases at V and 1 base at J, with 10 bases in the middle. CDR3 amino acids: CASSQEEQASYNEQFF. In nucleotides, the CDR3 is TGTGCCAGCAGCCAAGAGGAACAGGCTTCCTACAATGAGCAGTTCTTC.

The rearrangement links TRBV6-5 to TRBJ2-5; unclear D gene. V shed 8 bases and J shed 7 bases, with 11 bases lying between them. Germline V gene sequence: CDR1 MNHEY, CDR2 SVGAGI. The CDR3 spans 11 residues. The CDR3 DNA follows: TGTGCCAGCGGCGGTCGGGCGACCCAGTACTTC. This encodes CASGGRATQYF.

The chain links TRBV7-9 to TRBJ2-5, with a weak D call TRBD2 (6 bases). The CDR3 loop spans 13 amino acids. V lost 8 bases and J 3 bases, leaving 13 bases between the germline ends. Germline values: CDR1 SEHNR, CDR2 FQNEAQ (reference sequence). CDR3 in DNA: TGTGCCAGCCACTCGGGACTGGAAGAGACCCAGTACTTC. Protein product: CASHSGLEETQYF. The variable domain in full, with the rest retrieved from reference TRBV7-9 and TRBJ2-5, is DTGVSQNPRHKITKRGQNVTFRCDPISEHNRLYWYRQTLGQGPEFLTYFQNEAQLEKSRLLSDRFSAERPKGSFSTLEIQRTEQGDSAMYLCASHSGLEETQYFGPGTRLLVL.